This paragraph reports one TCR beta chain. The antigen is undetermined. This specimen comes from a study of naive and memory T cell subsets. Study conclusions and caveats: In CD4 and CD8 cells, diversity dropped from naive through EMRA. A few larger clonotypes appeared in naive repertoires, especially CD8, possibly memory cells re-expressing CD45RA.

Two oligonucleotides, mixed equimolar, formed the beta constant-region primer covering TRBC1 and TRBC2. Four rounds of PCR amplified the ligated cDNA using nested alpha and beta constant-region primers plus SP2. Via MiXCR, TCRdb re-called the UMI-ligation and nested PCR reads, giving one row per CDR3 protein. The data contain roughly 140,000 distinct CDR3 sequences, approximately 21% of them singletons. The germline V gene has CDR1 SEHNR and CDR2 FQNEAQ (reference sequence). V was pared by 0 bases and J by 7 bases, with 4 bases between. The CDR3 is 12 residues long. Sequenced sample: naive CD8+ T cells from blood. The genes are TRBV7-9 and TRBJ1-5; D not certain. The receptor was derived from a human donor in good health. The CDR3 reads CASSLADQPQHF. The CDR3 DNA sequence: TGTGCCAGCAGCTTAGCGGACCAGCCCCAGCATTTT.